This T cell receptor beta chain was recorded in a study of CD8+CD57+ T cells in acquired aplastic anemia listed by TCRdb under 2018. About the study as a whole: Extracted DNA from sorted CD4+ and CD8+ cells averaged around 3.3 ug, ranging from roughly 0.19 to 27.4 ug. CD8+CD57+ expansion was defined as a frequency above the mean frequency observed in healthy subjects. Points the paper makes about the study in general: Although twenty-nine CD8+ CDR3 sequences were shared by patients and controls, these sequences appeared highly expressed in patients and within the immunodominant clones of patients. No significant difference in CD8+ Simpson's diversity was found between patients and healthy controls (P=0.060).

Flow cytometry had shown CD8+CD57+ cell expansion in the patients selected for sequencing. Every patient had severe acquired aplastic anemia, diagnosed using the International Study of Aplastic Anemia and Agranulocytosis and Camitta criteria. At the time blood was sampled, none of the patients had received any therapy. TCR repertoires of sorted CD4+ and CD8+ blood T cells from severe aplastic anemia patients and healthy subjects were deep-sequenced in the study. Patients were enrolled in the USA under clinicaltrials.gov protocols 00001620, 01623167, 00001397, 00071045, 00081523 and 00961064. Ficoll-Paque density gradient centrifugation was used to isolate peripheral blood mononuclear cells. Before DNA was extracted, CD4+ and CD8+ T cells were sorted using either FACS or magnetic beads. On this clonotype itself: Its antigen is still unknown. Nothing much larger sits one base from this clone, and base qualities are not available.

Relative to germline, V is 4 bases shorter and J is 0 bases shorter, with 10 bases between their ends. CDR3 length: 15 amino acids, cysteine to phenylalanine. Only CDR3 DNA is held: 45 bases, read in frame from base 1. CDR1 SNHLY and CDR2 FYNNEI are derived from the germline V gene. TCR beta VDJ combination and CDR3 sequence profiling used genomic DNA as the template. An Illumina HiSeq 2000 was the platform used for TCR repertoire sequencing. As for the original processing: TRBV/TRBJ rearrangement plots, CDR3 size and DJ length profiles, and Simpson's diversity index were used to evaluate the repertoires. Whichever DNA sequence was most abundant in the deep sequencing data was defined as the immunodominant clone. CDR3 amino acid sequences were screened for sharing across subjects and were compared with published repertoires and the VDJdb database. TCRdb itself trimmed the public reads at Q25 with fastp, ran MiXCR and retained productive beta chains. One record per CDR3 amino acid sequence lists the most common genes and DNA. What appears here as the V and J calls and clone size reflects TCRdb's work, not the paper's. The sample yields approximately 220,000 distinct CDR3 sequences; around 45% were counted once. The ten largest clones take up over 7.5% of the sample.

The TCR originated in a human donor with aplastic anemia. The specimen was sorted CD4+, CD8+, or CD8+CD57+ T cells (not recorded which) from PBMCs. The chain is encoded by TRBV2 joined to TRBJ1-3; no D segment can be confidently identified. For the CDR3, the sequence is CASSGTWLSGNTIYF. At the DNA level, the sequence is TGTGCCAGCAGTGGCACCTGGCTCTCTGGAAACACCATATATTTT.